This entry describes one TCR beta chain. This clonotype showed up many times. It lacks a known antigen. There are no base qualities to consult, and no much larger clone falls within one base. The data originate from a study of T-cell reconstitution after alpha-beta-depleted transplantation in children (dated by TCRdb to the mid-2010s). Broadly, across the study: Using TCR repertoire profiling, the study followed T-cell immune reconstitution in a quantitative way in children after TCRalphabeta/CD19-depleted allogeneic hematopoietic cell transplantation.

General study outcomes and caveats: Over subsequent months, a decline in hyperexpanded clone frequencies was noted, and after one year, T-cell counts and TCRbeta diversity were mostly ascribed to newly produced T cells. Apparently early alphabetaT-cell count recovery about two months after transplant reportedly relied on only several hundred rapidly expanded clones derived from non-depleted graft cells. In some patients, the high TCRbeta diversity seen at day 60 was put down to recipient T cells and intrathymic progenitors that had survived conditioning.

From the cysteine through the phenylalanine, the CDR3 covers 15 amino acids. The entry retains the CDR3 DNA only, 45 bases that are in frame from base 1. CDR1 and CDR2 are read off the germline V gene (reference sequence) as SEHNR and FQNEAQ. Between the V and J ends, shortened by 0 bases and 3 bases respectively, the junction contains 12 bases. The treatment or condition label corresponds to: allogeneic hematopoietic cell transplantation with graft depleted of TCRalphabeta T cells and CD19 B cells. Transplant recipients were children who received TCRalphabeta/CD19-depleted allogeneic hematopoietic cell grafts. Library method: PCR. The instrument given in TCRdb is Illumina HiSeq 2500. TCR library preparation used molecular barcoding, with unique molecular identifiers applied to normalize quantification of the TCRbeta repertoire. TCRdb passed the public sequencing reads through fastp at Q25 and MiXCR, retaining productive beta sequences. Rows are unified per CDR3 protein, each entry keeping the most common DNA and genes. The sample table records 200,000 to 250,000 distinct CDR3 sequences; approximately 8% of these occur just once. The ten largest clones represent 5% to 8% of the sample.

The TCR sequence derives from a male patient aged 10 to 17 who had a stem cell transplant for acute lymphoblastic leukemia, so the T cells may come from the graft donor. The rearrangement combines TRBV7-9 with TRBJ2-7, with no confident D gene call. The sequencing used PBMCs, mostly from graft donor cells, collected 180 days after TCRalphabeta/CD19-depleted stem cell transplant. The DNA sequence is TGTGCCAGCAGCTTAGCGTTGCATGGGAACTACGAGCAGTACTTC. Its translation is CASSLALHGNYEQYF.